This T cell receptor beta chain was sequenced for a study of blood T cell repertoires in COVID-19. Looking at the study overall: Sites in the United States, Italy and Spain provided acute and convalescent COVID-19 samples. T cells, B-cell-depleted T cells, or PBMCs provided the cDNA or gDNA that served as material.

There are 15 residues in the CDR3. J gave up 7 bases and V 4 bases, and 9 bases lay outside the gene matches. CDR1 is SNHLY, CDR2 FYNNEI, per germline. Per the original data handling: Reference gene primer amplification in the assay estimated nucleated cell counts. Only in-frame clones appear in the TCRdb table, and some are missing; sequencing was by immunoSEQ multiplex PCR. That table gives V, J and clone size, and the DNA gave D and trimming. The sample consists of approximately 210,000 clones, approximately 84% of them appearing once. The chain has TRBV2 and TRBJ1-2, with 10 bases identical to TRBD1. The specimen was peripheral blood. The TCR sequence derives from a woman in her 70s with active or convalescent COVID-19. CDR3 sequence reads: CASSARDRGSGGYTF. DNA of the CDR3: TGTGCCAGCAGTGCTAGGGACAGGGGATCTGGTGGCTACACCTTC.